This T cell receptor (beta chain) is from a study of T cell responses to AZD1222 COVID-19 vaccine. Points on this clone: Its antigen is currently unknown.

Generated by immunoSEQ multiplex PCR, the TCRdb table keeps only in-frame clones and is missing some. In the table there are about 140,000 clones, more than 80% of which are singletons. This CDR3 has 17 residues. Deletions cut 5 bases from V and 3 bases from J, with 22 bases between. Germline loops: CDR1 SEHNR, CDR2 FQNEAQ (reference sequence). Study outcomes and limitations: The breadth and depth of Spike-specific TCRs increased once two AZD1222 doses had been given. Donor demographics were predominantly white British with a female majority; clonal diversity may be underestimated. Dominant at 160-218 and 743-854, vaccine-associated CD4 TCRs also spanned spike.

The source of this sequence is an adult in good health. This chain links TRBV7-9 with TRBJ1-1; D gene uncertain. Sequencing was performed on peripheral blood, taken on day 0 of AZD1222 vaccination. CDR3 DNA sequence: TGTGCCAGCAGCCCCCCACTACCGCGCGATAAGGACACTGAAGCTTTCTTT. Its protein is CASSPPLPRDKDTEAFF.